This is a list of T cell receptor beta chains from one sample in a study of control samples from healthy donors and cancer patients. Clones were sequenced by immunoSEQ multiplex PCR, and TCRdb holds only the in-frame ones, with some missing. Among some 130,000 clones listed, roughly 90% were seen once. The sequenced material came from blood. Every receptor here comes from a woman aged 50 to 60 in good health. Each CDR3 is given with its conserved first and last residue. A D gene is named only where the DNA matches it firmly. Clone size, where shown, is once, few, many, or a class for clones that have expanded.

d_gene	abundance	v_gene	len	j_gene	CDR3nt	CDR3aa
-	-	TRBV2	11	TRBJ2-2	TGTGCCAGCAGCCAAAGCGGGGAGCTGTTTTTT	CASSQSGELFF
-	-	TRBV5-6	15	TRBJ1-1	TGTGCCAGCAGCTTGCTGGGCAGCATGAACACTGAAGCTTTCTTT	CASSLLGSMNTEAFF
-	once	TRBV3-1/TRBV3-2	12	TRBJ2-1	TGTGCCAGCGGGGGGGCCGGAGATGAGCAGTTCTTC	CASGGAGDEQFF
-	-	TRBV6-5	12	TRBJ1-2	TGTGCCAGCAGCGCAGGGTTCTATGGCTACACCTTC	CASSAGFYGYTF
-	few	TRBV6-5	15	TRBJ2-7	TGTGCCAGCAGTATAGCGGGACAGGGCGCCTACGAGCAGTACTTC	CASSIAGQGAYEQYF
TRBD1	-	TRBV25-1	16	TRBJ2-2	TGTGCCAGCAGTGAACTCAGGGGGCGCGGGACCGGGGAGCTGTTTTTT	CASSELRGRGTGELFF
TRBD1	-	TRBV19	15	TRBJ1-2	TGTGCCAGTAGTATCCACAATACAGGGGTCTATGGCTACACCTTC	CASSIHNTGVYGYTF
-	-	TRBV11-1	14	TRBJ1-6	TGTGCCAGCAGCTTACGGGGGTATAATTCACCCCTCCACTTT	CASSLRGYNSPLHF
TRBD1	few	TRBV5-1	15	TRBJ2-3	TGCGCCAGCACCACAGGGGGGTCTAGCACAGATACGCAGTATTTT	CASTTGGSSTDTQYF
TRBD2	once	TRBV3-1/TRBV3-2	15	TRBJ2-7	TGTGCCAGCAGCCACGGGACTAGCGGGGGGTACGAGCAGTACTTC	CASSHGTSGGYEQYF
TRBD1	-	TRBV2	14	TRBJ2-2	TGTGCCAGTCCCATCGGGACAGGGCCCGGGGAGCTGTTTTTT	CASPIGTGPGELFF